This TCR beta chain was recovered during a study of blood T cell repertoires in COVID-19. Study overall: Researchers got acute and convalescent COVID-19 samples from the United States, Italy and Spain. T cells, B-cell-depleted T cells, or PBMCs provided the cDNA or gDNA that served as material.

Germline values: CDR1 SGDLS, CDR2 YYNGEE. This CDR3 is built from 16 residues. V shed 2 bases and J 3 bases; nucleotides not matched to a gene: 8. Seattle's cohort entered during active infection and was followed longitudinally. Authors' methods: Quantification of nucleated cells was approximated via reference gene primer amplification. The protocol was immunoSEQ multiplex PCR, while the TCRdb copy is restricted to in-frame clones and leaves out a portion. That table gives V, J and clone size, and the DNA gave D and trimming. The sample lists 300,000 to 350,000 clones, 90% occurring once. This chain connects TRBV9 to TRBJ1-3; 7 nucleotides align to TRBD1. Sequencing input: peripheral blood. This receptor was taken from a woman aged 40 to 50 with COVID-19, enrolled during active disease. This CDR3 is CASSVYRTGLGNTIYF. DNA for the CDR3: TGTGCCAGCAGCGTGTACCGGACAGGCCTTGGAAACACCATATATTTT.